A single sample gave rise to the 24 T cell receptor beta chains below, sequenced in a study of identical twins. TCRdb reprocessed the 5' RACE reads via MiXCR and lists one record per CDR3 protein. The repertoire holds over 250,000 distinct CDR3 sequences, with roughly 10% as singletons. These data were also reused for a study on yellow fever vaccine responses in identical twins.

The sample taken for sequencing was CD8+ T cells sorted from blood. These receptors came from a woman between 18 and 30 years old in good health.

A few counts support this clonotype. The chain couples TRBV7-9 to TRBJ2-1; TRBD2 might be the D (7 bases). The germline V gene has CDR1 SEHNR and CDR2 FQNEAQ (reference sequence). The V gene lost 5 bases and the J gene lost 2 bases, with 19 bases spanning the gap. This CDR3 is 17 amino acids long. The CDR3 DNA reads TGTGCCAGCAGCGGACTGTTGGGGGCGGGAGCCTACAATGAGCAGTTCTTC. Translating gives CASSGLLGAGAYNEQFF.

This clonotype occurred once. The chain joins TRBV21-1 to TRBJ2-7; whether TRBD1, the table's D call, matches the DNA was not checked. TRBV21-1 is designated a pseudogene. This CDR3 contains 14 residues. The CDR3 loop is CASSRLRQGDEQYF. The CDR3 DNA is TGTGCCAGCAGCCGACTCCGGCAGGGGGACGAGCAGTACTTC.

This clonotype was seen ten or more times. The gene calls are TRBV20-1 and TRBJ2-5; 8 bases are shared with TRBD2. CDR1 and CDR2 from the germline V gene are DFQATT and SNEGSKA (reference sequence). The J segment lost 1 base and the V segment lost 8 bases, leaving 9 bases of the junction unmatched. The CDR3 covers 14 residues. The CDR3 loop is CSKRSGSSQETQYF. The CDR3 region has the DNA TGCAGTAAACGCAGCGGGAGTAGCCAAGAGACCCAGTACTTC.

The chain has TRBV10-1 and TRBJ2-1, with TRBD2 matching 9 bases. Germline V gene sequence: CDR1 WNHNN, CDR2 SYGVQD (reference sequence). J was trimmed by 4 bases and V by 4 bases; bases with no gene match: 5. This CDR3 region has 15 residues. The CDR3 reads CASSGSTSGYNEQFF. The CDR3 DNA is TGCGCCAGCAGTGGCTCGACTAGCGGATACAATGAGCAGTTCTTC.

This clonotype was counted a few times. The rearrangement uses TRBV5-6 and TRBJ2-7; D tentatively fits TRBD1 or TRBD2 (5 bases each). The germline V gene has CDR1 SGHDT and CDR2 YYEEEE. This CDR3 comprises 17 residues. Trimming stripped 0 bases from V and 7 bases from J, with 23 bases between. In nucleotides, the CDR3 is TGTGCCAGCAGCTTGGGCAGGCCCGAGGGGATATACCGTGAGCAGTACTTC. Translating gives CASSLGRPEGIYREQYF.

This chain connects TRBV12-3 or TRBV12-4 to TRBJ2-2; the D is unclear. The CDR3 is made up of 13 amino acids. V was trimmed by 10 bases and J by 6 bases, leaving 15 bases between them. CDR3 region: CATTPGGSGELFF. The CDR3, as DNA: TGTGCCACCACACCGGGCGGATCCGGGGAGCTGTTTTTT.

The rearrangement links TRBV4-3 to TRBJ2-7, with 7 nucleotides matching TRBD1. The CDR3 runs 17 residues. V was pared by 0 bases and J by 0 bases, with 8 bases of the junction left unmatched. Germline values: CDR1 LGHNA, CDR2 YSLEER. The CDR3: CASSQDRTGENSYEQYF. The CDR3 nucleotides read TGCGCCAGCAGCCAAGATCGGACAGGAGAGAACTCCTACGAGCAGTACTTC.

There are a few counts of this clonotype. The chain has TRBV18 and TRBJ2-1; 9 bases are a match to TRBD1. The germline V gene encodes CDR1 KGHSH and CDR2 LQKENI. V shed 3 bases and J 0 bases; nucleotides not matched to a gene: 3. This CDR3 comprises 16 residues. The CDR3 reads CASSPLGQGSYNEQFF. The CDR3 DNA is TGTGCCAGCTCACCTCTGGGACAGGGCTCCTACAATGAGCAGTTCTTC.

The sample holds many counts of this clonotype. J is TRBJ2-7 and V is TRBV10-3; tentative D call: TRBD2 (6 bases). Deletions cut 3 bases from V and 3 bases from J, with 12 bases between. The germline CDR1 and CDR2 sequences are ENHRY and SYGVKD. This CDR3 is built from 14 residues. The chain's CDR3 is CAISDSGGGYEQYF. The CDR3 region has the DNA TGTGCCATCAGTGATTCCGGGGGAGGCTACGAGCAGTACTTC.

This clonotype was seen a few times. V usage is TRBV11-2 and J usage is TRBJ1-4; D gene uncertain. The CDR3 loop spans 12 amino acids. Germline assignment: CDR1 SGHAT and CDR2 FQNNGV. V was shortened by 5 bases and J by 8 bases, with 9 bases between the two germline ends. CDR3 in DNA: TGTGCCAGCAGCACCCCTAGGGAAAAACTGTTTTTT. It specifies CASSTPREKLFF.

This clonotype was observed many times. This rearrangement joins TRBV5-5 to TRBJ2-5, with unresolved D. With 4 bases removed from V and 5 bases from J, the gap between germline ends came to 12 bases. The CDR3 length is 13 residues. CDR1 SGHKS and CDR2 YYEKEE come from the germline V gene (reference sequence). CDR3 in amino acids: CASSPDVGETQYF. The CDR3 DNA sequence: TGTGCCAGCAGCCCGGACGTGGGGGAGACCCAGTACTTC.

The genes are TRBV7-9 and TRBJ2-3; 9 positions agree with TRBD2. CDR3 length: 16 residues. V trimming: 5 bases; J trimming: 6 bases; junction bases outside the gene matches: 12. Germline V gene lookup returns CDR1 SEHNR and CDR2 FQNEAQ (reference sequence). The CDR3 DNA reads TGTGCCAGCAGCCATTCTAGCGGGGATCATATTGATACGCAGTATTTT. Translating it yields CASSHSSGDHIDTQYF. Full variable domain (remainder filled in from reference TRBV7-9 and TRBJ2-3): DTGVSQNPRHKITKRGQNVTFRCDPISEHNRLYWYRQTLGQGPEFLTYFQNEAQLEKSRLLSDRFSAERPKGSFSTLEIQRTEQGDSAMYLCASSHSSGDHIDTQYFGPGTRLTVL.

CDR3 nucleotides: TGTGCCTCCAGCCAAGACCAGGGACTAGCAGATTACAATGAGCAGTTCTTC. It specifies CASSQDQGLADYNEQFF. The V gene is TRBV3-1, the J gene TRBJ2-1; TRBD2 matches 9 bases. Germline-derived CDR1 and CDR2 are LGHDT and YNNKEL (reference sequence). The CDR3 loop spans 17 amino acids. The V gene end was trimmed by 11 bases and the J gene end by 4 bases; junction bases not matched to a gene: 18.

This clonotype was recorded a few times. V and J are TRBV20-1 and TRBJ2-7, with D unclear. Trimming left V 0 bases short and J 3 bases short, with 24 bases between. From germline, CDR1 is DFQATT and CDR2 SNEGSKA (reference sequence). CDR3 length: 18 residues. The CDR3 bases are TGCAGTGCTAGAGATAGGGAATCGGCGTTTTCCCCGTTCTACGAGCAGTACTTC. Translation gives CSARDRESAFSPFYEQYF.

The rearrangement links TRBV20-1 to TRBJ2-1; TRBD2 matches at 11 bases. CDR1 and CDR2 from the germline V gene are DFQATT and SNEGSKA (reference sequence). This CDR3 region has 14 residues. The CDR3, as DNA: TGCAGCGCGGAGGCTAGCGGGAGGTGGGGTGAGCAGTTCTTC. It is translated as CSAEASGRWGEQFF.

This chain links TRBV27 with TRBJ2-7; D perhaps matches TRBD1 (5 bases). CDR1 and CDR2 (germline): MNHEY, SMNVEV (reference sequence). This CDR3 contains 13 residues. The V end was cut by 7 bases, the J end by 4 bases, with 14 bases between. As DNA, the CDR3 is TGTGCCAGCACCAGACACCAGGGTTACGAGCAGTACTTC. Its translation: CASTRHQGYEQYF.

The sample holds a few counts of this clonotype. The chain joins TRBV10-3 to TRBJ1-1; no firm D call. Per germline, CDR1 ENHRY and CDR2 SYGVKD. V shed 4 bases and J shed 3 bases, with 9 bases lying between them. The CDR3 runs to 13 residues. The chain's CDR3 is CAISVSGDTEAFF. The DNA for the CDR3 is TGTGCCATCAGTGTGAGTGGGGACACTGAAGCTTTCTTT.

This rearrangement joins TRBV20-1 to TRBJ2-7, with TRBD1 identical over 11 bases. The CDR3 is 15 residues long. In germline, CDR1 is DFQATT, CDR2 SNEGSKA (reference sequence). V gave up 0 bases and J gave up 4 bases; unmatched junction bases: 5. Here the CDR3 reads CSARDRTGGAYEQYF. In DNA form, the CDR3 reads TGCAGTGCTAGAGATCGGACAGGGGGCGCTTACGAGCAGTACTTC.

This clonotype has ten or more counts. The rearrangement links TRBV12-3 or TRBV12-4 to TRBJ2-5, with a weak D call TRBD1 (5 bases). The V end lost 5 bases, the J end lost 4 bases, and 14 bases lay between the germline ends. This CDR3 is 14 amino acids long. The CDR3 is CASSDDSWAETQYF. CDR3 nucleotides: TGTGCCAGCAGTGACGACAGTTGGGCAGAGACCCAGTACTTC.

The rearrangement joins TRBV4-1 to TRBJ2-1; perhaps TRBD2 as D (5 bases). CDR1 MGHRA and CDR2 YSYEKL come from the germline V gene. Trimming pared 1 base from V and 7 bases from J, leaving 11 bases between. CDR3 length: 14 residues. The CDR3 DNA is TGCGCCAGCAGCCAAGCGGAGGCTGGGAATGAGCAGTTCTTC. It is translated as CASSQAEAGNEQFF.

CDR3 DNA sequence: TGCGCCAGCAGCTTGTTGTGGACAGATGCCTACGAGCAGTACTTC. It is translated as CASSLLWTDAYEQYF. The chain uses TRBV5-1 and TRBJ2-7, with a possible D match to TRBD1 (6 bases). V was shortened by 1 base and J by 2 bases, with 13 bases between the two germline ends. Germline assignment: CDR1 SGHRS and CDR2 YFSETQ. The length of the CDR3 is 15 residues.

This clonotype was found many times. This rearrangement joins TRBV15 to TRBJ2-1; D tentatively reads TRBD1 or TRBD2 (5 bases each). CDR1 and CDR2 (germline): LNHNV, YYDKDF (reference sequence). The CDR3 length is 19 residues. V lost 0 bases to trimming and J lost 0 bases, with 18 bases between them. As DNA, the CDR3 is TGTGCCACCAGCAGAGACCCCCCGGGACCCATGGACTCCTACAATGAGCAGTTCTTC. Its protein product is CATSRDPPGPMDSYNEQFF. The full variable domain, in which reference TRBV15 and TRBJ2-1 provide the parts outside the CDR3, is DAMVIQNPRYQVTQFGKPVTLSCSQTLNHNVMYWYQQKSSQAPKLLFHYYDKDFNNEADTPDNFQSRRPNTSFCFLDIRSPGLGDTAMYLCATSRDPPGPMDSYNEQFFGPGTRLTVL.

This CDR3 reads CSVEEGRSYNEQFF. DNA of the CDR3: TGCAGCGTTGAAGAGGGCCGCTCCTACAATGAGCAGTTCTTC. This sequence joins TRBV29-1 and TRBJ2-1; D ambiguous. V was shortened by 0 bases and J by 0 bases, with 6 bases between the two germline ends. Germline loops: CDR1 SQVTM, CDR2 ANQGSEA. The CDR3 contains 14 residues.

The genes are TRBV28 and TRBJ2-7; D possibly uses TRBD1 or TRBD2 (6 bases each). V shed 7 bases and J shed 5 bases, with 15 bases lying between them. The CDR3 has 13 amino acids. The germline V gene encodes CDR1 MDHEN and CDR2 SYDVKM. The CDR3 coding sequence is TGTGCCAGCAAGGTACAGGGAGGAAACGAGCAGTACTTC. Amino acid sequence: CASKVQGGNEQYF.